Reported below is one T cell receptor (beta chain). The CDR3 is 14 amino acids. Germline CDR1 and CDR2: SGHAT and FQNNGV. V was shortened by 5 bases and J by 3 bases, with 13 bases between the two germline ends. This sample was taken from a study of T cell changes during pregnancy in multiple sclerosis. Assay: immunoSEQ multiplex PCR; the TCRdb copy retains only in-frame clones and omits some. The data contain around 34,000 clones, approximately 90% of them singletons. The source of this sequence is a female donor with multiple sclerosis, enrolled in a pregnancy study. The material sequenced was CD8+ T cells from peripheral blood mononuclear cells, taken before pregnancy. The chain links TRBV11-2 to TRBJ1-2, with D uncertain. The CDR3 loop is CASSPQTEDYGYTF. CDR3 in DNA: TGTGCCAGCAGCCCGCAAACTGAGGACTATGGCTACACCTTC.